One T cell receptor (beta chain) is described in this entry. Its antigen is not known. This entry comes from a study of shared clonotypes between healthy human individuals. Findings of the study overall: Sampling involved blood alone; tissue repertoires likely differ. Rarefaction revealed incomplete sorted-subset sequencing despite large depth.

Genomic DNA of every subset was divided equally among multiple immunoSEQ plates. The authors' processing: Because ImmunoSEQ provided only junction sequences with no quality scores, the filtering differed. Some clones are missing from TCRdb's copy, which holds only in-frame ones; the method was immunoSEQ multiplex PCR. V and J calls plus clone size are reproduced from that table; the DNA served to infer D and trimming. The table shows fewer than 150,000 clones, with approximately 70% occurring only once. The length of the CDR3 is 13 residues. Germline CDR1 MGHDK, CDR2 SYGVNS. Deletions cut 3 bases from V and 2 bases from J, with 7 bases between.

The specimen sequenced was memory CD8+ T cells sorted from blood. Subset of the sample: CD45RO+ cells pooled with CCR7-negative TemRA cells. This receptor was identified in a woman aged 30 to 39 in good health. This chain joins TRBV25-1 and TRBJ1-1, with D uncertain. CDR3 DNA: TGTGCCAGCAGTGATCCTACTAACACTGAAGCTTTCTTT. Translating gives CASSDPTNTEAFF.